One and the same sample provided the 30 T cell receptor beta chains below, sequenced in a study of T cell repertoires in cytomegalovirus infection. For these receptors, no antigen is known. TCRdb called the reads again in MiXCR, with one record for every CDR3 protein. This table has some 920,000 distinct CDR3 sequences, around 30% appearing once. The sequences come from cultured CD8+ T cells from PBMCs, collected from culture after CMV antigen stimulation. These TCRs come from a human donor in good health (CMV status not recorded). Some clones in this sample may be carry-over from other donors' samples.

Comment on this clonotype: One junction end disagrees with the germline gene, perhaps due to a read error. Here the CDR3 DNA reads TGTGCTAGCAGCTTAGGACAGGGGAACTACAATGAGCAGTTCTTC. Translating gives CASSLGQGNYNEQFF. The chain links TRBV7-7 to TRBJ2-1; 9 bases are shared with TRBD1. Looked up from germline, CDR1 is SSHAT and CDR2 is FNYEAQ (reference sequence). CDR3 size: 15 residues.

This clonotype was recorded a few times. This sequence joins TRBV19 and TRBJ2-1; D is unresolved. The CDR3 runs 15 residues. The V gene lost 5 bases and the J gene lost 4 bases, with 15 bases spanning the gap. Per germline, CDR1 LNHDA and CDR2 SQIVND (reference sequence). The CDR3 coding sequence is TGTGCCAGTAGTGTTGTGGAAGTACCTTACAATGAGCAGTTCTTC. Translation gives CASSVVEVPYNEQFF.

This clonotype was seen only once. The gene calls are TRBV7-9 and TRBJ2-3, with 15 bases lining up with TRBD2. The ends lost 5 bases at V and 3 bases at J; junction bases unmatched: 15. The germline CDR1 and CDR2 sequences are SEHNR and FQNEAQ (reference sequence). There are 20 residues in the CDR3. CDR3 bases: TGTGCCAGCAGCCGAACCATCCCGGGACTAGCGGGGGGACATACAGATACGCAGTATTTT. Its protein is CASSRTIPGLAGGHTDTQYF.

The gene calls are TRBV29-1 and TRBJ2-7, with 7 positions matching TRBD1. From germline, CDR1 is SQVTM and CDR2 ANQGSEA. Germline trimming cut 8 bases from V and 0 bases from J; bases unmatched to any gene: 7. CDR3 length: 13 residues. CDR3 loop: CSIRDRDSYEQYF. The CDR3, as DNA: TGCAGCATCCGGGACAGAGACTCCTACGAGCAGTACTTC.

The chain carries TRBV3-1 and TRBJ2-3; TRBD2 matches at 13 bases. The CDR3 consists of 15 residues. Germline V gene data show CDR1 as LGHDT and CDR2 as YNNKEL (reference sequence). V lost 8 bases to trimming and J lost 4 bases; unmatched junction nucleotides: 6. The CDR3 protein is CASAPGLAGPDTQYF. The CDR3 bases are TGTGCCAGCGCCCCGGGACTAGCGGGGCCAGATACGCAGTATTTT.

This rearrangement joins TRBV12-3 or TRBV12-4 to TRBJ1-2, with 12 positions matching TRBD1. This CDR3 region has 13 residues. The CDR3 region has the DNA TGTGCGGGGGCGGGACAGGGGGCCCGTGGCTACACCTTC. Amino acids: CAGAGQGARGYTF.

This clonotype was counted only a few times. This sequence joins TRBV5-4 and TRBJ1-2, with TRBD1 matching 8 bases. Germline CDR1 SGHNT, CDR2 YYREEE (reference sequence). This CDR3 has 15 amino acids. V lost 3 bases, J lost 5 bases, and 9 bases stayed unmatched. CDR3 protein: CASSSGQGTGYGYTF. CDR3 nucleotide sequence: TGTGCCAGCAGCTCGGGGCAGGGGACAGGATATGGCTACACCTTC.

This clonotype showed up many times. The chain joins TRBV5-5 to TRBJ1-3; D gene ambiguous. This CDR3 spans 15 amino acids. Between the trimmed V and J ends, which lost 1 base and 2 bases, there was a span of 10 bases. Per the germline V gene, CDR1 is SGHKS and CDR2 is YYEKEE (reference sequence). CDR3 sequence reads: CASSLQHSTGNTIYF. As DNA, the CDR3 is TGTGCCAGCAGCTTGCAGCACTCGACTGGAAACACCATATATTTT.

The table lists this clonotype with a few counts. This rearrangement joins TRBV10-3 to TRBJ2-1, with 10 bases that match TRBD1. The V and J ends lost 6 bases and 6 bases, in that order; junction bases with no gene match: 5. The CDR3 is 14 amino acids. CDR1 ENHRY and CDR2 SYGVKD come from the germline V gene. The CDR3, as DNA: TGTGCCATCAGAGGACAGGGGGGACGCAATGAGCAGTTCTTC. Translated, it gives CAIRGQGGRNEQFF.

The table lists this clonotype with a few counts. This sequence joins TRBV7-2 and TRBJ1-2; D gene uncertain. The V and J ends lost 3 bases and 0 bases respectively, with 5 bases between them. The CDR3 is 13 amino acids. The germline gives CDR1 SGHTA, CDR2 FQGNSA. The CDR3 DNA reads TGTGCCAGCAGCTTGCAGACTAACTATGGCTACACCTTC. This sequence encodes CASSLQTNYGYTF.

J is TRBJ2-2 and V is TRBV6-5, with D perhaps being TRBD1 or TRBD2 (6 bases each). This CDR3 is 19 amino acids long. The V end lost 0 bases, the J end lost 0 bases, and 17 bases lay between the germline ends. The germline CDR1 and CDR2 sequences are MNHEY and SVGAGI. CDR3 region: CASSYSLILGGANTGELFF. The DNA of the CDR3 is TGTGCCAGCAGTTACTCGCTCATTCTGGGGGGCGCGAACACCGGGGAGCTGTTTTTT.

This clonotype was seen just once. The V and J genes are TRBV6-2 or TRBV6-3 and TRBJ1-1; D gene ambiguous. V was trimmed by 0 bases and J by 11 bases, leaving 10 bases between them. CDR3 size: 12 residues. CDR1 is MNHEY and CDR2 is SVGEGT in the germline V gene. CDR3: CASSYSAGYAFF. The CDR3 coding sequence is TGTGCCAGCAGTTACTCAGCGGGGTATGCTTTCTTT.

This clonotype was seen a few times. CDR3 region: CSVEYRNNYGYTF. CDR3 in DNA: TGCAGCGTTGAATACCGAAATAACTATGGCTACACCTTC. The chain combines TRBV29-1 with TRBJ1-2; D uncertain. CDR3 length equals 13 residues. The V gene lost 2 bases and the J gene lost 1 base, with 8 bases spanning the gap. Germline lookup yields CDR1 SQVTM and CDR2 ANQGSEA.

The chain carries TRBV5-6 and TRBJ1-5; D is uncertain. The CDR3 runs to 15 residues. V lost 4 bases to trimming and J lost 2 bases, with 13 bases between them. Germline V gene lookup returns CDR1 SGHDT and CDR2 YYEEEE. DNA for the CDR3: TGTGCCAGCAGCCGCGAGGGTGTGGGCAATCAGCCCCAGCATTTT. Translating it yields CASSREGVGNQPQHF.

The genes are TRBV20-1 and TRBJ1-2, with 7 nucleotides matching TRBD1. The CDR3 has 15 amino acids. Germline V gene lookup returns CDR1 DFQATT and CDR2 SNEGSKA (reference sequence). The CDR3 here is CTLLSQGDGNYGYTF. The CDR3 DNA sequence: TGCACTCTCCTCTCTCAGGGGGATGGAAACTATGGCTACACCTTC.

The chain combines TRBV10-3 with TRBJ1-1, with 7 bases aligning to TRBD1. The CDR3 has 13 residues. Germline CDR1 is ENHRY and CDR2 is SYGVKD. J was trimmed by 7 bases and V by 5 bases; bases with no gene match: 7. In DNA form, the CDR3 reads TGTGCCATCAGTCCGACAGGGTATGATGAAGCTTTCTTT. It yields the protein CAISPTGYDEAFF.

This clonotype was seen only a few times. This chain connects TRBV4-1 to TRBJ2-1, with 8 bases that match TRBD1. CDR1 and CDR2 from the germline V gene are MGHRA and YSYEKL. Trimming at V came to 0 bases and at J to 10 bases, leaving 11 bases not matched to a gene. The CDR3 is made up of 16 amino acids. For the CDR3, the DNA is TGCGCCAGCAGCCAAGATGGAACAGGGGGGATGAAAGAGCAGTTCTTC. Protein: CASSQDGTGGMKEQFF.

A few counts support this clonotype. The chain uses TRBV2 and TRBJ2-1, with TRBD2 as a possible D gene (6 bases). The CDR3 is made up of 12 amino acids. Trimming took off 4 bases at V and 8 bases at J, with 9 bases between the two ends. Germline V gives CDR1 SNHLY, CDR2 FYNNEI. The CDR3 DNA sequence: TGTGCCAGCAGTGTAGCTAGCGATGAGCAGTTCTTC. Its translation is CASSVASDEQFF.

The rearrangement uses TRBV10-3 and TRBJ1-1; the match to TRBD1 covers 12 bases. CDR3 size: 21 residues. V lost 3 bases, J lost 0 bases, and 17 bases stayed unmatched. From germline, CDR1 is ENHRY and CDR2 SYGVKD. CDR3 sequence reads: CAISDRGGTGGLSTMNTEAFF. CDR3 nucleotide sequence: TGTGCCATCAGTGACCGCGGTGGGACAGGGGGCCTCTCTACCATGAACACTGAAGCTTTCTTT.

The table lists this clonotype with a few counts. CDR3 region: CASSDGAGPLLSYEQYV. DNA of the CDR3: TGTGCCAGCAGTGACGGGGCAGGGCCTCTCCTTTCCTACGAGCAGTACGTC. The rearrangement links TRBV2 to TRBJ2-7; D possibly matches TRBD1 or TRBD2 (5 bases each). The CDR3 runs to 17 residues. V was pared by 3 bases and J by 1 base, with 19 bases between. The V gene's germline CDR1 is SNHLY and CDR2 FYNNEI.

The chain employs TRBV20-1 and TRBJ2-1; 8 nucleotides agree with TRBD2. Looked up from germline, CDR1 is DFQATT and CDR2 is SNEGSKA (reference sequence). V gave up 4 bases and J gave up 1 base; unmatched junction bases: 3. The CDR3 totals 14 residues. The CDR3 region has the DNA TGCAGTGCTACACTAGCGGCGTCCTACAATGAGCAGTTCTTC. As protein: CSATLAASYNEQFF.

This clonotype was seen at least ten times. This chain connects TRBV7-8 to TRBJ1-5; 8 bases are a match to TRBD1. This CDR3 has 18 amino acids. In germline, CDR1 is SGHVS, CDR2 FQNEAQ. V was clipped by 0 bases and J by 5 bases; unmatched bases: 12. The CDR3 is CASSLADRGPLWDQPQHF. The CDR3 nucleotides are TGTGCCAGCAGCTTAGCCGACAGGGGCCCTCTCTGGGATCAGCCCCAGCATTTT.

Concerning this clonotype itself: Germline and junction disagree at one end, which may indicate a read error. The CDR3 here is CASSLDHHLLAGNTDTQYF. Written as DNA, the CDR3 is TGTGCCAGCAGTTTAGACCACCACTTACTAGCGGGGAACACAGATACGCAGTATTTT. J is TRBJ2-3 and V is TRBV7-9; 10 nucleotides agree with TRBD2. CDR1 and CDR2 (germline): SEHNR, FQNEAQ (reference sequence). The CDR3 has 19 amino acids. The full variable domain, in which reference TRBV7-9 and TRBJ2-3 provide the parts outside the CDR3, is DTGVSQNPRHKITKRGQNVTFRCDPISEHNRLYWYRQTLGQGPEFLTYFQNEAQLEKSRLLSDRFSAERPKGSFSTLEIQRTEQGDSAMYLCASSLDHHLLAGNTDTQYFGPGTRLTVL.

This clonotype was recorded a few times. The V and J genes are TRBV7-9 and TRBJ1-1; D is unresolved. V was clipped by 5 bases and J by 3 bases, with 19 bases between them. CDR1 is SEHNR, CDR2 FQNEAQ, per germline (reference sequence). The length of the CDR3 is 16 residues. CDR3 in amino acids: CASSPRFGGPDTEAFF. The CDR3 DNA is TGTGCCAGCAGCCCCCGGTTTGGCGGCCCCGACACTGAAGCTTTCTTT.

Points on this clonotype: A much bigger clone sits one base away, suggesting this may be a read error. Here the CDR3 DNA reads TGTGCCAGCAGCTCTCTCAGGACAGGGAAGTACAATGAGCAGTTCTTC. Residues: CASSSLRTGKYNEQFF. The gene calls are TRBV7-2 and TRBJ2-1; 8 bases align to TRBD1. The CDR3 consists of 16 residues. After removal of 4 bases from V and 4 bases from J, the junction contained 9 bases not matched to a gene. Germline CDR1 is SGHTA and CDR2 is FQGNSA.

The chain carries TRBV27 and TRBJ2-2; D call uncertain. The V gene lost 7 bases and the J gene lost 0 bases, with 9 bases spanning the gap. CDR1 and CDR2 from the germline V gene are MNHEY and SMNVEV (reference sequence). The CDR3 is 14 amino acids. The CDR3 region has the DNA TGTGCCAGCATGGAGTTCACGAACACCGGGGAGCTGTTTTTT. Protein product: CASMEFTNTGELFF.

This clonotype was seen a few times. The DNA for the CDR3 is TGTGCCAGCAGCCAGCGGGCGGCCCAAGAGACCCAGTACTTC. This sequence encodes CASSQRAAQETQYF. This rearrangement joins TRBV7-6 to TRBJ2-5, with TRBD2 as a possible D gene (6 bases). V was pared by 5 bases and J by 1 base, with 11 bases between. Per germline, CDR1 SGHVS and CDR2 FNYEAQ. The CDR3 is 14 amino acids.

A single count supports this clonotype. The V call is TRBV14, the J call TRBJ2-1; D might be TRBD1 or TRBD2, each matching 5 bases. The CDR3 consists of 14 residues. Trimming left V 3 bases short and J 8 bases short, with 14 bases between. Germline V lookup: CDR1 SGHDN, CDR2 FVKESK. As DNA, the CDR3 is TGTGCCAGCAGCCACAAAGTCGGGGCTGATGAGCAGTTCTTC. Translating gives CASSHKVGADEQFF.

The chain recombines TRBV9 with TRBJ1-2, with D unresolved. The CDR3 loop spans 14 amino acids. V was pared by 0 bases and J by 7 bases, with 13 bases between. CDR1 SGDLS and CDR2 YYNGEE come from the germline V gene. CDR3 sequence: CASSVAGAGSGYTF. The CDR3 DNA reads as TGTGCCAGCAGCGTAGCGGGAGCGGGGAGTGGCTACACCTTC.

CDR3 nucleotide sequence: TGTGCCAGCAGCTTAGGCAGGGTGTCCTACAATGAGCAGTTCTTC. This gives the protein CASSLGRVSYNEQFF. V is TRBV11-1 and J is TRBJ2-1; weak D call: TRBD1 (5 bases). The V and J ends lost 1 base and 1 base respectively, with 8 bases between them. Germline values: CDR1 SGHAT, CDR2 FQDESV (reference sequence). The CDR3 contains 15 residues.